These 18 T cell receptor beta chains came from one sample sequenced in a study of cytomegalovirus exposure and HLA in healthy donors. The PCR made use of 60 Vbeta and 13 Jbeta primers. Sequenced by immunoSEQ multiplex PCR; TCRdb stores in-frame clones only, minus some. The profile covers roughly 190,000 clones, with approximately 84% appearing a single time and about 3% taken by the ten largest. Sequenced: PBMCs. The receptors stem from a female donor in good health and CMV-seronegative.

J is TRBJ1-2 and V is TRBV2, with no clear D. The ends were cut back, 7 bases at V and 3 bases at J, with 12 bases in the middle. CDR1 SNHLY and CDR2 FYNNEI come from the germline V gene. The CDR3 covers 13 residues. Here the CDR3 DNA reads TGTGCCAGCACCCGCAGGCGCGACTATGGCTACACCTTC. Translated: CASTRRRDYGYTF.

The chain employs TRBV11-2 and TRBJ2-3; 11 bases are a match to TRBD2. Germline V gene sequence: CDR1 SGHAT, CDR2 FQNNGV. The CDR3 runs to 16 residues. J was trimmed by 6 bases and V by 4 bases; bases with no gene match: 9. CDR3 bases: TGTGCCAGCAGCTCCCCCCGACTAGCGGGGAGGGATACGCAGTATTTT. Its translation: CASSSPRLAGRDTQYF.

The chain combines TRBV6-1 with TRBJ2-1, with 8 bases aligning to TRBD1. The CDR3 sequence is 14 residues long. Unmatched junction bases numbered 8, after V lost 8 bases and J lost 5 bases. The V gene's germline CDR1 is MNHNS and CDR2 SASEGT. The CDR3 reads CASRQGAGHNEQFF. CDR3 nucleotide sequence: TGTGCCAGCCGGCAGGGGGCAGGACACAATGAGCAGTTCTTC.

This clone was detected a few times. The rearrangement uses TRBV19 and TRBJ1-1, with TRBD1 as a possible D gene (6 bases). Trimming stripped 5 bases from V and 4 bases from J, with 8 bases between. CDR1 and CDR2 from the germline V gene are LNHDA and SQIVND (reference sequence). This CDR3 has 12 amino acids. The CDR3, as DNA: TGTGCCAGTAGTCAGGGGAGCACTGAAGCTTTCTTT. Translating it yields CASSQGSTEAFF.

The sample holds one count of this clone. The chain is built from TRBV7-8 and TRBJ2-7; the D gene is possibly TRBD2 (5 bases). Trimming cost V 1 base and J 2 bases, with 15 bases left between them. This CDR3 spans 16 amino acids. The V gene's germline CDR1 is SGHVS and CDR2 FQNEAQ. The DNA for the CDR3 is TGTGCCAGCAGCTTAGGGGTAGCGTTCTCTCCCTACGAGCAGTACTTC. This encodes CASSLGVAFSPYEQYF.

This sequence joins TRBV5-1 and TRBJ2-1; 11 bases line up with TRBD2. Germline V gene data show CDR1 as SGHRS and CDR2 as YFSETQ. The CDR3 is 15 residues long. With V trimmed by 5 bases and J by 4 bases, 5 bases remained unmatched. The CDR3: CASSKGTSGYNEQFF. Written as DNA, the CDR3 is TGCGCCAGCAGTAAGGGGACTAGCGGTTACAATGAGCAGTTCTTC.

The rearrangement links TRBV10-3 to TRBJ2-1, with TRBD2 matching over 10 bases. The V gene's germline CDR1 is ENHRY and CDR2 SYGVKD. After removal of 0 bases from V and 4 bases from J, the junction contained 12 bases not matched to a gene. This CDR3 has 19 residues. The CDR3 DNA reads TGTGCCATCAGTGAGTCTTGGACTAGCGGTAGGACGGGTTACAATGAGCAGTTCTTC. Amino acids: CAISESWTSGRTGYNEQFF.

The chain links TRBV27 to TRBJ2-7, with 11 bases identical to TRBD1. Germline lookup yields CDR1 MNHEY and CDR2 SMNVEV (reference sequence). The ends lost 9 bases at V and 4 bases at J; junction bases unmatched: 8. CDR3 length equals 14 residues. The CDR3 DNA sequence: TGTGCCAGTGGACAGGGGGCTCTCGAGTACGAGCAGTACTTC. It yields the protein CASGQGALEYEQYF.

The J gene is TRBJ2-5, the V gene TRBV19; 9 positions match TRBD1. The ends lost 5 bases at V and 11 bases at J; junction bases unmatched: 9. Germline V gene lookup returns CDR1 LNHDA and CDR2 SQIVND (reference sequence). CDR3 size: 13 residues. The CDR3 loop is CASSSRDRAEQYF. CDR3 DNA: TGTGCCAGTAGTTCCCGGGACAGGGCGGAGCAGTACTTC.

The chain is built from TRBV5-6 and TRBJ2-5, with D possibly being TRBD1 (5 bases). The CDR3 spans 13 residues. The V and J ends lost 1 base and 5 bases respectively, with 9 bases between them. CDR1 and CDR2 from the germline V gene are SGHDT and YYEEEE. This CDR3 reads CASSLMGLETQYF. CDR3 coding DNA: TGTGCCAGCAGCTTGATGGGGCTGGAGACCCAGTACTTC.

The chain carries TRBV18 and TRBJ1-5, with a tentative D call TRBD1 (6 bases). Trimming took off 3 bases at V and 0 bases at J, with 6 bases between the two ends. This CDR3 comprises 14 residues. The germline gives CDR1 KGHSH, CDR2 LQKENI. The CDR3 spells CASSPDSSNQPQHF. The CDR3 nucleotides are TGTGCCAGCTCACCGGACAGTAGCAATCAGCCCCAGCATTTT.

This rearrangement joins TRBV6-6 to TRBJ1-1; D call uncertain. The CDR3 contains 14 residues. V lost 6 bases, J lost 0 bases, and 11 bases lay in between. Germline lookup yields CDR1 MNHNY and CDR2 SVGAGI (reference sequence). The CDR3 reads CASRWQEMNTEAFF. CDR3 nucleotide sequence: TGTGCCAGCAGGTGGCAAGAAATGAACACTGAAGCTTTCTTT.

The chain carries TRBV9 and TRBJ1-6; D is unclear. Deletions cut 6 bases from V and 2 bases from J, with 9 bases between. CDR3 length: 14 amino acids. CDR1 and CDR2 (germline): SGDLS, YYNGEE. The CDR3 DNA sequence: TGTGCCAGCAATGGAGATACCTATAATTCACCCCTCCACTTT. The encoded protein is CASNGDTYNSPLHF.

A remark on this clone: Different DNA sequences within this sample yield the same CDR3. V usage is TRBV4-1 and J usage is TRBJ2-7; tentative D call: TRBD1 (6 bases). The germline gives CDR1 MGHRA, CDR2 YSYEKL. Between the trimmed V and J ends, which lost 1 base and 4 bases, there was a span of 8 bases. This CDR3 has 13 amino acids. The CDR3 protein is CASSQGQAYEQYF. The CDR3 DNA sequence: TGCGCCAGCAGCCAAGGACAGGCATACGAGCAGTACTTC.

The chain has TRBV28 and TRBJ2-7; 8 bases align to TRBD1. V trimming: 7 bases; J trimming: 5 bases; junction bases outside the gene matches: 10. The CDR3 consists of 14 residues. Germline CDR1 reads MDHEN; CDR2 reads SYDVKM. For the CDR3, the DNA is TGTGCCAGCACCACGACAGGGGTGATCCACGAGCAGTACTTC. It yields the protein CASTTTGVIHEQYF.

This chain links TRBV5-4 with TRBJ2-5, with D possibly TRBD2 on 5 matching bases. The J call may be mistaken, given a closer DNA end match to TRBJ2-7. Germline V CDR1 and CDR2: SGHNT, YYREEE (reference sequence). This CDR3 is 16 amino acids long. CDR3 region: CASSLTNGGSSYEQYF. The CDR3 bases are TGTGCCAGCAGCTTAACGAACGGTGGGAGCTCCTACGAGCAGTACTTC.

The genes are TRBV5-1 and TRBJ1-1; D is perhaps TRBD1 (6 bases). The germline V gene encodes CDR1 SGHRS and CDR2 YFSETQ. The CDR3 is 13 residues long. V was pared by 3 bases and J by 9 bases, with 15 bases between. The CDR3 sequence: CASSSSPQGKAFF. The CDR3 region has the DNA TGCGCCAGCAGCTCAAGCCCTCAGGGGAAAGCTTTCTTT.

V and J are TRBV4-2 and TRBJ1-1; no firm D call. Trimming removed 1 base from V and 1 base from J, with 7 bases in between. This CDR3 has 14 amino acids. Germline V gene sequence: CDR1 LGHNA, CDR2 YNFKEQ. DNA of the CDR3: TGTGCCAGCAGCCAAGTCGAGGGGAACACTGAAGCTTTCTTT. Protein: CASSQVEGNTEAFF.